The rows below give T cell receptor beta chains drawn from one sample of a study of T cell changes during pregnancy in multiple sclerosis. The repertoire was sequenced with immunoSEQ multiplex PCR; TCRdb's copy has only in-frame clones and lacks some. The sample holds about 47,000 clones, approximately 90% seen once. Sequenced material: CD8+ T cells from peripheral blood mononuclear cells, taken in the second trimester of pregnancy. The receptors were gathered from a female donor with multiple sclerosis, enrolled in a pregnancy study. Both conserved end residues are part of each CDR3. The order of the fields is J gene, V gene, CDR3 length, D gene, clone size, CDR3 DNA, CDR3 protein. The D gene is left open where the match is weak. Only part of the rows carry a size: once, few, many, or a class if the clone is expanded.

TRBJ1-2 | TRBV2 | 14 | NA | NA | TGTGCCAGCAGTGTGGGCAGCCAGAACTATGGCTACACCTTC | CASSVGSQNYGYTF
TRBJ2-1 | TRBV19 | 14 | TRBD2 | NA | TGTGCCAGTAGTCCCGACGCTCGGACTAGCGGGGGGCTCTTC | CASSPDARTSGGLF
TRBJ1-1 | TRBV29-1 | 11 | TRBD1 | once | TGCAGCGTTGACACAGGGGTTGAAGCTTTCTTT | CSVDTGVEAFF
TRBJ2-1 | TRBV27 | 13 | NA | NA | TGTGCCAGCAGTTTAGATGGTCTAAATGAGCAGTTCTTC | CASSLDGLNEQFF
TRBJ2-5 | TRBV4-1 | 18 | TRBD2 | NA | TGCGCCAGCAGGAGAGGGAGGCGGGAGGGCCCCTCAAAAGAGACCCAGTACTTC | CASRRGRREGPSKETQYF
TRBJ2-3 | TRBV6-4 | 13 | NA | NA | TGTGCCAGCAGTGAGCGGCCCGAAGATACGCAGTATTTT | CASSERPEDTQYF
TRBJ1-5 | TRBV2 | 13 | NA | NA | TGTGCCACTTGGGGAGGGAGCAATCAGCCCCAGCATTTT | CATWGGSNQPQHF
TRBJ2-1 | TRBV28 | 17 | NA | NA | TGTGCCAGCAGCCCGACAAAACTGACAGGCTCCTACAATGAGCAGTTCTTC | CASSPTKLTGSYNEQFF
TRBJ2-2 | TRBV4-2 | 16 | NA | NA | TGTGCCAGCAGCCAAGATACGGTAGCTAGGACCGGGGAGCTGTTTTTT | CASSQDTVARTGELFF
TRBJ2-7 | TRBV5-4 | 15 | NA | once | TGTGCCAGCAGCCCCCCGGGACTCGGGACCTACGAGCAGTACTTC | CASSPPGLGTYEQYF
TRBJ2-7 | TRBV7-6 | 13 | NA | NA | TGTGCCAGCAGCTTCGGGGGGCCGGGGGAGCAGTACTTC | CASSFGGPGEQYF
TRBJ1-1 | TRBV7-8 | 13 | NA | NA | TGTGCCAGCAGCCCTGGCCCAGGGGTTGACGCTTTCTTT | CASSPGPGVDAFF
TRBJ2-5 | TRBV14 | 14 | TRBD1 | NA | TGTGCCAGCAGCCCACAACAGGGGGCGGAGACCCAGTACTTC | CASSPQQGAETQYF
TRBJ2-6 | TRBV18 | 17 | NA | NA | TGTGCCAGCTCACCAATTCTCGGGGAGGCTGGGGCCAACGTCCTGACTTTC | CASSPILGEAGANVLTF
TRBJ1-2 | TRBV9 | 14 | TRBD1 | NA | TGTGCCAGCAGAGGGACAGGGGGCTACTATGGCTACACCTTC | CASRGTGGYYGYTF
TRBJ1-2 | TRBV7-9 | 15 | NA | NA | TGTGCCAGCTTGGGCTTGGGGGCAGGCCTCCATGGCTACACCTTC | CASLGLGAGLHGYTF
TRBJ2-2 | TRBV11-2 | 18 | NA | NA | TGTGCCAGCAGCTTAGTAGGGGTTTTGGACAGACCCACCGGGGAGCTGTTTTTT | CASSLVGVLDRPTGELFF
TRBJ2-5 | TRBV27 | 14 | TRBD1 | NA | TGTGCCAGCCGGGACAGGGGTAAGGAGGAGACCCAGTACTTC | CASRDRGKEETQYF
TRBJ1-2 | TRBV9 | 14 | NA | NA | TGTGCCAGTTACCTCCCTGGGGGGGCGAGAGGCTACACCTTC | CASYLPGGARGYTF
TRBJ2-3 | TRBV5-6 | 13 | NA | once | TGTGCCAGCAGCTTTGGCAGCACAGATACGCAGTATTTT | CASSFGSTDTQYF
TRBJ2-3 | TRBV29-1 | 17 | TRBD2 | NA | TGCAGCGTTGAATCCTGGGAGGCGGGGGGAAGCACAGATACGCAGTATTTT | CSVESWEAGGSTDTQYF
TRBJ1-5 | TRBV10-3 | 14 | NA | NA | TGTGCCATCAGTGAGTCCCTTGGCAATCAGCCCCAGCATTTT | CAISESLGNQPQHF
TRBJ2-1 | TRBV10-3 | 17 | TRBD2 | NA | TGTGCCATCAGTGGGCCGACTAGCGGGGGTGTTTACAATGAGCAGTTCTTC | CAISGPTSGGVYNEQFF
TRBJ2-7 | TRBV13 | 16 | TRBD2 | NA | TGTGCCAGCAGCTTTGCACGAGCGGGGGGCCTCTACGAGCAGTACTTC | CASSFARAGGLYEQYF
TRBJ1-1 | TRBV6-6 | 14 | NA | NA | TGTGCCAGCAGTTATTACAGGGATAGGGCTGAAGCTTTCTTT | CASSYYRDRAEAFF
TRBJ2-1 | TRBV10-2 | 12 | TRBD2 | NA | TGCGCCAGCACCGCAGCGGGGGGTGAGCAGTTCTTC | CASTAAGGEQFF
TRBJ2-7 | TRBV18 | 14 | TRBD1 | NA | TGTGCCAGCTCATCCGGGACAGGGGTCGACGAGCAGTACTTC | CASSSGTGVDEQYF
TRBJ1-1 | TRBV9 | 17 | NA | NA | TGTGCCAGCAGCCTTGAAATAGCAGCGGGCCGGAACACTGAAGCTTTCTTT | CASSLEIAAGRNTEAFF
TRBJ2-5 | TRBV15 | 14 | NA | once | TGTGCCACCGGCCTCACAATTATCCAAGAGACCCAGTACTTC | CATGLTIIQETQYF
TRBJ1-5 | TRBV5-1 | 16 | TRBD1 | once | TGCGCCAGCAGCTTGACCCCTGGACAGGGAAATCAGCCCCAGCATTTT | CASSLTPGQGNQPQHF
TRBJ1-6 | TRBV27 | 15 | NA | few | TGTGCCAGCACCCCTAGAGGGGGTAGGAATTCACCCCTCCACTTT | CASTPRGGRNSPLHF
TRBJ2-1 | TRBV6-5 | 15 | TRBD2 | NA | TGTGCCAGCAGTGGAAGCGGGGGGCTCTACAATGAGCAGTTCTTC | CASSGSGGLYNEQFF
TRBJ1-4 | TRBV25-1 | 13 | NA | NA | TGTGCCAGCACAGCCCCGGGGGAGGGAAAACTGTTTTTT | CASTAPGEGKLFF
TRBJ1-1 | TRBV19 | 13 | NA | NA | TGTGCCAGTAGGCCAACAGGGTTGACTGAAGCTTTCTTT | CASRPTGLTEAFF
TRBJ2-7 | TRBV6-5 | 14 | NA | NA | TGTGCCAGCAGTCAGGACGGGGAGTACTACGAGCAGTACTTC | CASSQDGEYYEQYF
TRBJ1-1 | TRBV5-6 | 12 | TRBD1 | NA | TGTGCCAGCGTCCTACAGGGGGCTGAAGCTTTCTTT | CASVLQGAEAFF
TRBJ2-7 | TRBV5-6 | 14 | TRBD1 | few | TGTGCCAGCAGCTGGGACAGGGGGAACTACGAGCAGTACTTC | CASSWDRGNYEQYF
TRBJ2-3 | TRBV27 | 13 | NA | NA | TGTGCCAGCAGTGTAGGGGTCCCAGATACGCAGTATTTT | CASSVGVPDTQYF
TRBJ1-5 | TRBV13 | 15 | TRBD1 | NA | TGTGCCAGCAGCTCCGGGACAGGGGGCGGGCAGCCCCAGCATTTT | CASSSGTGGGQPQHF
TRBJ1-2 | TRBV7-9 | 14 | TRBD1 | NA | TGTGCCAGCAGTTTCGACGGACAGGACTATGGCTACACCTTC | CASSFDGQDYGYTF
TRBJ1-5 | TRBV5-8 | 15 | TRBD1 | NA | TGTGCCAGCAGCTGGACGACAGGGGGGTATCAGCCCCAGCATTTT | CASSWTTGGYQPQHF
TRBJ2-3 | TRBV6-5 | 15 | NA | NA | TGTGCCAGCAGAATTCCTGGAGGGCGCACAGATACGCAGTATTTT | CASRIPGGRTDTQYF